This record covers a single T cell receptor beta chain. Which antigen it targets is not known. It has no much larger one-base neighbor in the sample; base qualities were not kept. The sample originates from a study of cytomegalovirus exposure and HLA in healthy donors (dated by TCRdb to 2017 to 2019). Concerning the study at large: According to a later analysis, the approximately 130 validation repertoires were produced on the same platform as the 666 repertoires of the first cohort. The aim of the study was to test whether cataloging public T cell receptors could identify signatures of past pathogen exposure. A separate validation cohort of more than 100 different subjects was used in addition to the 666-subject first cohort. To predict cytomegalovirus infection status, the study combined high-throughput TCR immunosequencing, statistical association of individual TCRs with disease status, and machine learning. Beyond this particular receptor, the publication reports: In the study, 164 TCR beta chains were listed as associated with cytomegalovirus. All 120 or so repertoires were used to score co-occurrence in the validation cohort in a later analysis, because that analysis had no HLA typing for the cohort. In a later analysis, TCRs clustered in the first cohort were found to also tend to co-occur in the roughly 110 validation repertoires, with 90% to 95% of cluster scores above 0. In both the original and validation cohorts, the classifier was reported to diagnose cytomegalovirus status with high specificity and sensitivity. A few of the identified cytomegalovirus-associated TCR beta chains were confirmed in vitro to be specific for cytomegalovirus antigens. Most TCR sequences were observed very rarely across donors, whereas some public TCRs were present in many individuals. The authors suggested that the approach could potentially be generalized to other disease states and immunological phenotypes.

The CDR3 covers 13 residues, taking in both the cysteine and the phenylalanine. Only the CDR3 portion is preserved as DNA: 39 bases, with reading frame beginning at the first base. Taken from the germline V gene, the CDR1 and CDR2 loops are SGHRS and YFSETQ. The V and J ends are trimmed by 5 bases and 0 bases, leaving 8 bases between them. The protocol used for the library was the immunoSEQ multiplex PCR assay. The authors processed their data as follows. A statistical classification framework was developed to diagnose cytomegalovirus status using the catalog of TCR beta chain sequences. TCRdb mirrors the immuneACCESS table, restricted to in-frame sequences. Some clones are absent from its copies; in checked studies, under half trace to an unresolved V gene, and the reason for the others is unknown. Clone size and the V and J calls come from that table; the DNA yielded D and trimming. The sample includes about 79,000 clones, with under 95% observed a single time. About 3.6% of the sample is held by the ten biggest clonotypes.

The donors were included in the validation cohort of 100 to 150 subjects, a group kept apart from the roughly 670-subject first cohort. The clonotype was recovered from a young woman in good health and CMV-seronegative. Here the chain combines TRBV5-1 and TRBJ2-5; the D gene remains uncertain. The sample comprised PBMCs. The DNA sequence is as follows: TGCGCCAGCAGGCTGGCCGACCAAGAGACCCAGTACTTC. Its protein product is CASRLADQETQYF.